This paragraph covers one T cell receptor beta chain sequence. Its antigen remains unidentified. The data were taken from a study of cytomegalovirus exposure and HLA in healthy donors. Notes on the study in general: What a later analysis showed was that several of the most significant clusters appeared linked to common viral pathogens. TCR beta V segments were, for the most part, productive about 90% or about 30% of the time in an earlier analysis. The later analysis indicated that the majority of CMV-associated TCR beta chains appeared HLA-restricted. Researchers reported in a later analysis that a missense DCLRE1C variant was tied to TCR beta V- and J-gene trimming.

This PCR relied on a set of 60 Vbeta primers and 13 Jbeta primers. Profiling relied on immunoSEQ multiplex PCR, and the TCRdb table lists in-frame clones only, not all of them. The sample shows more than 95,000 clones, around four fifths of them seen only once. The sequence derives from a woman aged 40 to 49 in good health and CMV-seropositive. The specimen sequenced was PBMCs.

CDR3 sequence: CASSKEGLETAWEQYF. DNA of the CDR3: TGTGCCAGCAGCAAAGAAGGTCTGGAGACTGCTTGGGAGCAGTACTTC. The J gene is TRBJ2-7, the V gene TRBV21-1; the table's TRBD2 call for D was not verified on the DNA. TRBV21-1 is flagged as a pseudogene. This CDR3 is built from 16 residues.